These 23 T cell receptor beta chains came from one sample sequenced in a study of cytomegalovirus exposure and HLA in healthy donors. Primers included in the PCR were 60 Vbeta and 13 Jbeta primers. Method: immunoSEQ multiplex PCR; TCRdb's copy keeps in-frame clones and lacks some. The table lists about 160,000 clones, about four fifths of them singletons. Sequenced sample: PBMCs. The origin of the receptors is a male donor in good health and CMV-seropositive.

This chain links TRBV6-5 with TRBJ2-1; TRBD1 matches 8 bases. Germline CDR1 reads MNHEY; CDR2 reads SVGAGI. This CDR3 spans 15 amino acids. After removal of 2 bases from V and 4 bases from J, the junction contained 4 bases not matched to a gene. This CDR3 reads CASSYNQGAYNEQFF. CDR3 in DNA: TGTGCCAGCAGTTACAACCAGGGGGCATACAATGAGCAGTTCTTC.

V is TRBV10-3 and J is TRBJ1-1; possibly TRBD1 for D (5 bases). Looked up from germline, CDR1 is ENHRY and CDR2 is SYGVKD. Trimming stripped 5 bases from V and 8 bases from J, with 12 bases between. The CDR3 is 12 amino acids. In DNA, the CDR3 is TGTGCCATCAGTCAGACAGAGAGAGAAGCTTTCTTT. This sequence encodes CAISQTEREAFF.

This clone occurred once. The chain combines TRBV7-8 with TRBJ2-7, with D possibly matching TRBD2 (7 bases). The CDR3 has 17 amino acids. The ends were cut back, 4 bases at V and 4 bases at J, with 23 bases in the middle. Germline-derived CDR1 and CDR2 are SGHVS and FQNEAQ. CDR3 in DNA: TGTGCCAGCAGCTCACGACGCGGGGGACGGCAGGGGTACGAGCAGTACTTC. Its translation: CASSSRRGGRQGYEQYF.

CDR3 in amino acids: CSVGGGNTDTQYF. The CDR3 region has the DNA TGCAGCGTTGGGGGGGGGAACACAGATACGCAGTATTTT. The chain couples TRBV29-1 to TRBJ2-3; TRBD2 agrees at 7 bases. This CDR3 is 13 amino acids long. The germline V gene encodes CDR1 SQVTM and CDR2 ANQGSEA. V dropped 4 bases and J dropped 2; count of bases not matched to a gene: 3.

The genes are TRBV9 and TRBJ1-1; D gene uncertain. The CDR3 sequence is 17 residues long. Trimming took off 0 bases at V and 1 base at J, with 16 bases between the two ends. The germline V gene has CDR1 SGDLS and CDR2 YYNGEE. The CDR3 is CASSVVAGSGGNTEAFF. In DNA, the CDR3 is TGTGCCAGCAGCGTAGTTGCCGGGAGCGGAGGGAACACTGAAGCTTTCTTT.

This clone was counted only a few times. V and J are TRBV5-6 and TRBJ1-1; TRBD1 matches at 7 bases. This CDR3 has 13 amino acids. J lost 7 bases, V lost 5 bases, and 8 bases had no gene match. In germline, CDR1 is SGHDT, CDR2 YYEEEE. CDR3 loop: CASRGAPGGEAFF. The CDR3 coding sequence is TGTGCCAGCAGGGGAGCTCCAGGGGGTGAAGCTTTCTTT.

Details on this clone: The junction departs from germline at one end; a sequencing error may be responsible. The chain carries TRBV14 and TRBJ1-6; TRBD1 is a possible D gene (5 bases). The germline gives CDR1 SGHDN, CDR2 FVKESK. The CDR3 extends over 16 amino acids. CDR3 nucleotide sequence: TGTGCCAGCAGCCGCTTCAAGACCTGGGGCAATTCGCCCCTCCACTTT. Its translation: CASSRFKTWGNSPLHF. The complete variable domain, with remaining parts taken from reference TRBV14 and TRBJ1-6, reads EAGVTQFPSHSVIEKGQTVTLRCDPISGHDNLYWYRRVMGKEIKFLLHFVKESKQDESGMPNNRFLAERTGGTYSTLKVQPAELEDSGVYFCASSRFKTWGNSPLHFGNGTRLTVT.

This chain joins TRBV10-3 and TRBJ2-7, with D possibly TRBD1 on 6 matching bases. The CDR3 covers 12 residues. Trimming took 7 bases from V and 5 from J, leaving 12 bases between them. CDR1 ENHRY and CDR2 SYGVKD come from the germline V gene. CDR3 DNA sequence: TGTGCCATCAAGGCAGGGGTTGACGAGCAGTACTTC. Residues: CAIKAGVDEQYF.

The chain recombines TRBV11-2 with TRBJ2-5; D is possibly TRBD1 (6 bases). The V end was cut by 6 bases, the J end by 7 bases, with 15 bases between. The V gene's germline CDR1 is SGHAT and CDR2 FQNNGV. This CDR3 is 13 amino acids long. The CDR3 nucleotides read TGTGCCAGCAGGGACAGTGACCTTGGGACCCAGTACTTC. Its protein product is CASRDSDLGTQYF.

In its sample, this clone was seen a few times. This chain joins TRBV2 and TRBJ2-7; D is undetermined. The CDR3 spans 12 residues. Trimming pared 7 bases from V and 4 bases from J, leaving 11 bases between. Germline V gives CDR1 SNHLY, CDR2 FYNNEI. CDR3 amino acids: CASTLVLYEQYF. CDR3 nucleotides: TGTGCCAGCACCCTTGTCTTGTACGAGCAGTACTTC. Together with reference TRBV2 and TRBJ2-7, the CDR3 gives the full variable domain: EPEVTQTPSHQVTQMGQEVILRCVPISNHLYFYWYRQILGQKVEFLVSFYNNEISEKSEIFDDQFSVERPDGSNFTLKIRSTKLEDSAMYFCASTLVLYEQYFGPGTRLTVT.

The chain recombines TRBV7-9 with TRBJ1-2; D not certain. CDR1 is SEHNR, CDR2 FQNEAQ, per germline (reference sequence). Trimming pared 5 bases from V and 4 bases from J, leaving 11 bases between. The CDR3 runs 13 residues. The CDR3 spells CASSLSAGYGYTF. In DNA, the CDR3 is TGTGCCAGCAGCCTATCCGCCGGCTATGGCTACACCTTC.

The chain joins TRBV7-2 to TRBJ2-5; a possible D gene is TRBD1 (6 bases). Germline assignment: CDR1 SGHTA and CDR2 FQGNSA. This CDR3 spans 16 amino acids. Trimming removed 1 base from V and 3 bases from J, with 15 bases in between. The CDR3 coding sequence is TGTGCCAGCAGCTTAGGGACCATAGGGGGTAAAGAGACCCAGTACTTC. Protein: CASSLGTIGGKETQYF.

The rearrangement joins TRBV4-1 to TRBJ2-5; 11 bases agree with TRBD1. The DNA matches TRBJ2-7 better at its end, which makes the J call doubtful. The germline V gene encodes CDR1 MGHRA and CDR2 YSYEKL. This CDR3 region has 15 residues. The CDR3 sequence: CASSHVGQGVYEQYF. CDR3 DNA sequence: TGCGCCAGCAGCCATGTGGGACAGGGGGTCTACGAGCAGTACTTC.

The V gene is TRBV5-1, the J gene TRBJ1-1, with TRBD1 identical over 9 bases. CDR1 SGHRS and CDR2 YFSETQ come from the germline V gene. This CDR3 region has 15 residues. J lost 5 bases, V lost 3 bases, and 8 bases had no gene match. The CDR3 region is CASSYFGQGLTEAFF. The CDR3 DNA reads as TGCGCCAGCAGCTATTTTGGACAGGGGCTGACTGAAGCTTTCTTT.

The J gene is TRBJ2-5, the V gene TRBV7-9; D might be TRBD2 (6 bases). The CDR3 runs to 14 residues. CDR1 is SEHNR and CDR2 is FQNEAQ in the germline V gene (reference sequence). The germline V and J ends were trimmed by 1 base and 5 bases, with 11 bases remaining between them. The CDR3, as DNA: TGTGCCAGCAGCTTAGGCGCTAGCGTCGAGACCCAGTACTTC. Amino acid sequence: CASSLGASVETQYF.

CDR3 in amino acids: CASSLRTGGRDGYTF. CDR3 bases: TGTGCCAGCAGCTTACGGACAGGGGGCCGGGATGGCTACACCTTC. V is TRBV5-6 and J is TRBJ1-2, with 11 nucleotides matching TRBD1. The CDR3 sequence is 15 residues long. V shed 2 bases, J shed 6 bases, and the junction held 6 bases outside the gene matches. Germline CDR1 reads SGHDT; CDR2 reads YYEEEE.

The CDR3 is CASSSGQGIYEQYF. The CDR3 nucleotides read TGTGCCAGCAGCTCTGGACAGGGGATTTACGAGCAGTACTTC. V is TRBV5-6 and J is TRBJ2-7; 9 positions match TRBD1. Trimming at V came to 3 bases and at J to 4 bases, leaving 5 bases not matched to a gene. The germline V gene encodes CDR1 SGHDT and CDR2 YYEEEE. The CDR3 covers 14 residues.

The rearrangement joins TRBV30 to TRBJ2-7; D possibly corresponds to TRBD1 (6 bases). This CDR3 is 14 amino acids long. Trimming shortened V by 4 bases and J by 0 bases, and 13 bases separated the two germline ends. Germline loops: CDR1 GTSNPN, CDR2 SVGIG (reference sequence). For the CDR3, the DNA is TGTGCCTGGAATCGACAGGCGGTCTCCTACGAGCAGTACTTC. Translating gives CAWNRQAVSYEQYF.

The CDR3 DNA follows: TGTGCCAGCAGCGTAGATAGCCTCCCAACGGAGCAGTACTTC. This translates into CASSVDSLPTEQYF. The rearrangement uses TRBV9 and TRBJ2-7, with D unresolved. There are 14 residues in the CDR3. V shed 0 bases and J shed 7 bases, with 14 bases lying between them. CDR1 SGDLS and CDR2 YYNGEE come from the germline V gene.

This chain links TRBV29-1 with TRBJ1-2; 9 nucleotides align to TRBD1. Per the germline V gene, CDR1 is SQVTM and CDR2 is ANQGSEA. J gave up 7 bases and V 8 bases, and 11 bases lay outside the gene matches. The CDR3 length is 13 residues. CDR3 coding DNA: TGCAGCACCTCGGGACAGGGAGATCTTGGCTACACCTTC. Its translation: CSTSGQGDLGYTF. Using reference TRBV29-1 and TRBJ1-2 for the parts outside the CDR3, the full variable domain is SAVISQKPSRDICQRGTSLTIQCQVDSQVTMMFWYRQQPGQSLTLIATANQGSEATYESGFVIDKFPISRPNLTFSTLTVSNMSPEDSSIYLCSTSGQGDLGYTFGSGTRLTVV.

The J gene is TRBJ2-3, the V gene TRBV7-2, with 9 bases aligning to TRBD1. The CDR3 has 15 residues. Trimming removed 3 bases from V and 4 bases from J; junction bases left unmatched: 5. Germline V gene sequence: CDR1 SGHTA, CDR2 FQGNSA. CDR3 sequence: CASSFTQGASDTQYF. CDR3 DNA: TGTGCCAGCAGCTTCACACAGGGGGCCTCAGATACGCAGTATTTT.

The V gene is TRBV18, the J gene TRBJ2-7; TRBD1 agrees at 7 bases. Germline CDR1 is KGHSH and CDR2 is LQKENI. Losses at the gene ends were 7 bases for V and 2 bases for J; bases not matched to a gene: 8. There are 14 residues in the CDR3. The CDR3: CASCSRGFPYEQYF. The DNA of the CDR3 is TGTGCCAGCTGCAGCAGGGGGTTCCCCTACGAGCAGTACTTC.

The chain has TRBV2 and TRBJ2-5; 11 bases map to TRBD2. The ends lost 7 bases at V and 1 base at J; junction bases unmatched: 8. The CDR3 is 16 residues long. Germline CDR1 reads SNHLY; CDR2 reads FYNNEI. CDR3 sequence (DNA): TGTGCCAGCATCGGACCCGGGACTAGCGGCCAAGAGACCCAGTACTTC. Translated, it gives CASIGPGTSGQETQYF. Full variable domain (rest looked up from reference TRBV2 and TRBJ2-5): EPEVTQTPSHQVTQMGQEVILRCVPISNHLYFYWYRQILGQKVEFLVSFYNNEISEKSEIFDDQFSVERPDGSNFTLKIRSTKLEDSAMYFCASIGPGTSGQETQYFGPGTRLLVL.